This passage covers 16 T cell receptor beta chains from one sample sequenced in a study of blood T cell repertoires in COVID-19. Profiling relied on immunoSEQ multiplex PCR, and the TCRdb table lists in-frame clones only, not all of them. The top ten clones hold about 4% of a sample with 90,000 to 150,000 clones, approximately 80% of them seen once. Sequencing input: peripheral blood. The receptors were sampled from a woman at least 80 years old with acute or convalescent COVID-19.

The CDR3 region has the DNA TGTGCCAGCAGCCAAACAGGGGGCCAGGCCTATGGCTACACCTTC. Translated, it gives CASSQTGGQAYGYTF. The chain combines TRBV7-3 with TRBJ1-2; 9 bases are shared with TRBD1. The germline V gene encodes CDR1 SGHTA and CDR2 FQGTGA. The ends lost 5 bases at V and 4 bases at J; junction bases unmatched: 8. This CDR3 is 15 amino acids long. The whole variable domain, remainder taken from reference TRBV7-3 and TRBJ1-2, is GAGVSQTPSNKVTEKGKYVELRCDPISGHTALYWYRQSLGQGPEFLIYFQGTGAADDSGLPNDRFFAVRPEGSVSTLKIQRTERGDSAVYLCASSQTGGQAYGYTFGSGTRLTVV.

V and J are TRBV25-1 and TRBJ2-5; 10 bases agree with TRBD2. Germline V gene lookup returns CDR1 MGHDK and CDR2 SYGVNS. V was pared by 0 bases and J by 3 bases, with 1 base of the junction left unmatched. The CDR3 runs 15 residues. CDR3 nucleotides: TGTGCCAGCAGTGAATACCTAGCGGGGGAAGAGACCCAGTACTTC. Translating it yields CASSEYLAGEETQYF. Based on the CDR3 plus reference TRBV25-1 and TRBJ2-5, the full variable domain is EADIYQTPRYLVIGTGKKITLECSQTMGHDKMYWYQQDPGMELHLIHYSYGVNSTEKGDLSSESTVSRIRTEHFPLTLESARPSHTSQYLCASSEYLAGEETQYFGPGTRLLVL.

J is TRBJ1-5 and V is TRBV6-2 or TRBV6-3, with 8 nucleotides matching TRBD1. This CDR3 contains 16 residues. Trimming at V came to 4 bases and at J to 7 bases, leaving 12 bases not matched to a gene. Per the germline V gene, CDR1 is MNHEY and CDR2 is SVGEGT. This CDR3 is CASSSITTGGMQPQHF. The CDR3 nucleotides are TGTGCCAGCAGTTCCATTACCACAGGGGGTATGCAGCCCCAGCATTTT.

CDR3 in DNA: TGTGCCAGCAGTACGGGGGGGAGCACAGATACGCAGTATTTT. Translated: CASSTGGSTDTQYF. The chain joins TRBV6-6 to TRBJ2-3; 8 bases line up with TRBD2. V dropped 5 bases and J dropped 0; count of bases not matched to a gene: 1. The CDR3 runs to 14 residues. Germline CDR1 reads MNHNY; CDR2 reads SVGAGI (reference sequence).

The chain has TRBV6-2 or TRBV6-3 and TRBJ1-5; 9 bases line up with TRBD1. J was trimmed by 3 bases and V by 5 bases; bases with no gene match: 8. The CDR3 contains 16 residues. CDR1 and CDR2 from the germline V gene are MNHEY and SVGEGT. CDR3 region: CASSTSGQGVNQPQHF. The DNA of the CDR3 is TGTGCCAGCAGTACCTCGGGACAGGGAGTCAATCAGCCCCAGCATTTT.

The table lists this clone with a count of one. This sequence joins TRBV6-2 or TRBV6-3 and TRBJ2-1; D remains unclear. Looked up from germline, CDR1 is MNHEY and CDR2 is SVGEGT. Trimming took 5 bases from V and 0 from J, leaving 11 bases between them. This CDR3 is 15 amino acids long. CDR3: CASSETRSSYNEQFF. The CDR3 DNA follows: TGTGCCAGCAGTGAGACACGTTCCTCCTACAATGAGCAGTTCTTC.

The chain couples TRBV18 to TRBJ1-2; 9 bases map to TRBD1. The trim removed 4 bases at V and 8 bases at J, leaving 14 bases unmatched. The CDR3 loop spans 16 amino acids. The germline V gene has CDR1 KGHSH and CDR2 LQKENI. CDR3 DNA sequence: TGTGCCAGCTCACTCTTTGAGGGACAGGGAAGAGAGGGCTACACCTTC. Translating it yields CASSLFEGQGREGYTF.

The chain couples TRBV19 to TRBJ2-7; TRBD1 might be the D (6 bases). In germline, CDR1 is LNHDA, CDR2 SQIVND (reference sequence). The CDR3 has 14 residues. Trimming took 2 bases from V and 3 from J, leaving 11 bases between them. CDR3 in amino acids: CASSIRGSHYEQYF. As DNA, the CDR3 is TGTGCCAGTAGTATAAGGGGGAGCCACTACGAGCAGTACTTC.

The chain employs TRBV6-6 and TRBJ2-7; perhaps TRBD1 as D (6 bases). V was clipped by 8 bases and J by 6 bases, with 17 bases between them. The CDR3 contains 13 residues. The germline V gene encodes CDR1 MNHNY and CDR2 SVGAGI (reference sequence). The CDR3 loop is CASATSGAGEQYF. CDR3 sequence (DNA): TGTGCCAGCGCCACTTCAGGGGCGGGCGAGCAGTACTTC.

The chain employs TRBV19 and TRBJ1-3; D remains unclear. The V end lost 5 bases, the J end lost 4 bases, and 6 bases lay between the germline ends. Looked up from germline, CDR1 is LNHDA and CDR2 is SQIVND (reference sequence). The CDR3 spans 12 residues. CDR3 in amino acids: CASSSPGNTIYF. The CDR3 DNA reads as TGTGCCAGTAGTTCCCCGGGAAACACCATATATTTT.

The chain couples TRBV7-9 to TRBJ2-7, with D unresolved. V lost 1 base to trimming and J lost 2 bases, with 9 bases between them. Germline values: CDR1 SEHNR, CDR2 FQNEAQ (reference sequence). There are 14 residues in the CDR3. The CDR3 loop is CASSLVTETYEQYF. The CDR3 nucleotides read TGTGCCAGCAGCTTAGTAACGGAGACCTACGAGCAGTACTTC.

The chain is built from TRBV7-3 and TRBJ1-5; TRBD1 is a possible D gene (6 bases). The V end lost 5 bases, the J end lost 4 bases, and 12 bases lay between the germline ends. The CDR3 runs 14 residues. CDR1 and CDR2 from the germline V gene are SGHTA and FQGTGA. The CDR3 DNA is TGTGCCAGCAGCGTACAGGGAGGGAATCAGCCCCAGCATTTT. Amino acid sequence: CASSVQGGNQPQHF. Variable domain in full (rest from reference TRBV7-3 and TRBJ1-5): GAGVSQTPSNKVTEKGKYVELRCDPISGHTALYWYRQSLGQGPEFLIYFQGTGAADDSGLPNDRFFAVRPEGSVSTLKIQRTERGDSAVYLCASSVQGGNQPQHFGDGTRLSIL.

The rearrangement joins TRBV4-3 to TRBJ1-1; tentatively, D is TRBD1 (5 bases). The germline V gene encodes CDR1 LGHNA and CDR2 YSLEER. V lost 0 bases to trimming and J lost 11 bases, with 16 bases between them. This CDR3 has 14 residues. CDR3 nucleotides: TGCGCCAGCAGCCAAGATCCCAGGTCCGGGGGTGCTTTCTTT. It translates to CASSQDPRSGGAFF.

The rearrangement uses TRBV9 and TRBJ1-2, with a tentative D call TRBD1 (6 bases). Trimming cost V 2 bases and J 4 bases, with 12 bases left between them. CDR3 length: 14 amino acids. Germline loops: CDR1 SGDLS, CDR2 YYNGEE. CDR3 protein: CASSVGGAGYGYTF. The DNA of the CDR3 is TGTGCCAGCAGCGTCGGGGGGGCGGGCTATGGCTACACCTTC.

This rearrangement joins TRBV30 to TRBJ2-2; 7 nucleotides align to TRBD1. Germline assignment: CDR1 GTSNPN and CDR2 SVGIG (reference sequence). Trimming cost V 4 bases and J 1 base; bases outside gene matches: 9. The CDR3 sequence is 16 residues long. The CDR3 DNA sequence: TGTGCCTGGACTCGGAGAGGGACAGAGAACACCGGGGAGCTGTTTTTT. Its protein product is CAWTRRGTENTGELFF.

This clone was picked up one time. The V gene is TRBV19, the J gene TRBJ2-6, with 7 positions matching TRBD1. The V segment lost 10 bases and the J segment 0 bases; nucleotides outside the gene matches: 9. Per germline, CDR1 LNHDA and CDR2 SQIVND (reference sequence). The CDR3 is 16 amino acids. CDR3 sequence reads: CATSDRLRSGANVLTF. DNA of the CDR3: TGTGCCACCTCGGACAGGCTCCGCTCTGGGGCCAACGTCCTGACTTTC.